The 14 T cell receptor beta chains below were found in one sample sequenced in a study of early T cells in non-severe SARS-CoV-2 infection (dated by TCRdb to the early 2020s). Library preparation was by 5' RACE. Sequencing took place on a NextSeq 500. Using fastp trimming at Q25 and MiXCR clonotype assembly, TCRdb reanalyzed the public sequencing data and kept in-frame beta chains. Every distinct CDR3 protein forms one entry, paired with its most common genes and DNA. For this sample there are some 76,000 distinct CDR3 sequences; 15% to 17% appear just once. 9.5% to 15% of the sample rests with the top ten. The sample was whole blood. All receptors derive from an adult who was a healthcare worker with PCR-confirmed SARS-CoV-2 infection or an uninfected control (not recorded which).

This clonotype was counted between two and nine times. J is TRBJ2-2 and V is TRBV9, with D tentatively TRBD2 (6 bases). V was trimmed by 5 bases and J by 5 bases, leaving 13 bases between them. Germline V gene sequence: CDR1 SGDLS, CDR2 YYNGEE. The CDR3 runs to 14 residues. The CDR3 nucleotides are TGTGCCAGCAGGACCGGGACTGATACCGGGGAGCTGTTTTTT. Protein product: CASRTGTDTGELFF.

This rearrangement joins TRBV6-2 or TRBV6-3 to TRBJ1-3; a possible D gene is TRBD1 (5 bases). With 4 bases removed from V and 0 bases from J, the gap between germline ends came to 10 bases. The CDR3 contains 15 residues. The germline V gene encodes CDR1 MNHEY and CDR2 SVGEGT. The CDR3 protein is CASSWDVSSGNTIYF. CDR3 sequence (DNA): TGTGCCAGCAGTTGGGACGTGAGCTCTGGAAACACCATATATTTT.

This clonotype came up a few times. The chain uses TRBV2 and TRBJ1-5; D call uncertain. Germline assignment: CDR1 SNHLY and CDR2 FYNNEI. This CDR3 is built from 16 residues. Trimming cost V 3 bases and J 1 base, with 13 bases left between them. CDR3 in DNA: TGTGCCAGCAGTGAGCGAGGGAGGACGAGCAATCAGCCCCAGCATTTT. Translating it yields CASSERGRTSNQPQHF.

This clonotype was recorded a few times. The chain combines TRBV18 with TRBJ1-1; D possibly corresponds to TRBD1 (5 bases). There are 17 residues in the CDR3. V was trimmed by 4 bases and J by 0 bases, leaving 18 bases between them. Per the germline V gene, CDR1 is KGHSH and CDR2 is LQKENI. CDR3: CASSLTRSTAMNTEAFF. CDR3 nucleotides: TGTGCCAGCTCACTGACTAGATCGACAGCCATGAACACTGAAGCTTTCTTT.

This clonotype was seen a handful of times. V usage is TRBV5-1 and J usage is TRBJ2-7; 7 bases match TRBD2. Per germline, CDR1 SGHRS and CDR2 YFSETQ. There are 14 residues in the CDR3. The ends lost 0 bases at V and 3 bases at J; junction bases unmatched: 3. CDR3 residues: CASSLDGGNYEQYF. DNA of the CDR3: TGCGCCAGCAGCTTGGACGGGGGGAACTACGAGCAGTACTTC.

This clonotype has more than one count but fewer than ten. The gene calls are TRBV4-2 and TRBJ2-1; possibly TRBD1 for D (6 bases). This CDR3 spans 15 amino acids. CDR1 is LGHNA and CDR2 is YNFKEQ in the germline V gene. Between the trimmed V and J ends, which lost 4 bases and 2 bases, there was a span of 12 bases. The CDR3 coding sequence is TGTGCCAGCAGCCTTACTGGGGGCGCCTACAATGAGCAGTTCTTC. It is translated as CASSLTGGAYNEQFF.

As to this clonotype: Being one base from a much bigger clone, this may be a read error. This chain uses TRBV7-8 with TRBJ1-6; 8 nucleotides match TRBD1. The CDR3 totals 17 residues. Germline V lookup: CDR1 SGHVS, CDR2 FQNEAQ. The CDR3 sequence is CAGSFPAGQVDNSPLHF. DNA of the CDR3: TGTGCCGGCAGCTTCCCCGCGGGACAGGTTGATAATTCACCCCTCCACTTT.

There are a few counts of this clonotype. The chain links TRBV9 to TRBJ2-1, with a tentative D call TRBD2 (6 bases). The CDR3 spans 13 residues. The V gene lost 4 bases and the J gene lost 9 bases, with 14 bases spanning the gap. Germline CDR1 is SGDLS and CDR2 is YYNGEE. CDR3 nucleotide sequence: TGTGCCAGCAGCCCCGGAGGGGCTAGTGAGCAGTTCTTC. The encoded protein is CASSPGGASEQFF.

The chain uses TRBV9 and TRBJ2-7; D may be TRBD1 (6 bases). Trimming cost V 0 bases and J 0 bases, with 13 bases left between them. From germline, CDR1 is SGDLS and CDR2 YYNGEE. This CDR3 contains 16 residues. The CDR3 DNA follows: TGTGCCAGCAGCGTAGCTCCGACAGGATTCTCCTACGAGCAGTACTTC. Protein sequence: CASSVAPTGFSYEQYF.

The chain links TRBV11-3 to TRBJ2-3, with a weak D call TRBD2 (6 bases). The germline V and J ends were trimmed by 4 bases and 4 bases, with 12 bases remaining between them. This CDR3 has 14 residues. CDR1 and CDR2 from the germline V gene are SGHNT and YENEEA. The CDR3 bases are TGTGCCAGCAGCTGGACTACTTTCGCAGATACGCAGTATTTT. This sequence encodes CASSWTTFADTQYF.

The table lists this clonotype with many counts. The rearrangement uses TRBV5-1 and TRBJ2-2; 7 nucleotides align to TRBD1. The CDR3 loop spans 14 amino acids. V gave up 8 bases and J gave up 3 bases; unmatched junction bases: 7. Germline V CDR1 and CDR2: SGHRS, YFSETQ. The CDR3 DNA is TGCGCCAGTCAGGGGGACGGTTACACCGGGGAGCTGTTTTTT. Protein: CASQGDGYTGELFF.

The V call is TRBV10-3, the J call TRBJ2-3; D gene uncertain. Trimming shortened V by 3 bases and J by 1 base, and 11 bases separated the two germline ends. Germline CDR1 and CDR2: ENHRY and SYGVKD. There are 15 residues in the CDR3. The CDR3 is CAISEVLQGTDTQYF. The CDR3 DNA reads TGTGCCATCAGTGAAGTCCTCCAGGGCACAGATACGCAGTATTTT.

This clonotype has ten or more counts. CDR3 region: CASSRAGSNQPQHF. The CDR3 coding sequence is TGTGCCAGCAGTCGGGCGGGGAGCAATCAGCCCCAGCATTTT. The chain couples TRBV6-2 or TRBV6-3 to TRBJ1-5; D gene uncertain. The length of the CDR3 is 14 residues. CDR1 is MNHEY, CDR2 SVGEGT, per germline. V was trimmed by 5 bases and J by 1 base, leaving 9 bases between them.

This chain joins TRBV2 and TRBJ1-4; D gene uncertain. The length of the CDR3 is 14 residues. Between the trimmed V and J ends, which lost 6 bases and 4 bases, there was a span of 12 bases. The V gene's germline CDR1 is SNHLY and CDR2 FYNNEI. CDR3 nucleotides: TGTGCCAGCAGCTCAGCAGGTAGTAATGAAAAACTGTTTTTT. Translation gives CASSSAGSNEKLFF. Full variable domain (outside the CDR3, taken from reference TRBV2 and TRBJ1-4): EPEVTQTPSHQVTQMGQEVILRCVPISNHLYFYWYRQILGQKVEFLVSFYNNEISEKSEIFDDQFSVERPDGSNFTLKIRSTKLEDSAMYFCASSSAGSNEKLFFGSGTQLSVL.